The entry below gives a single T cell receptor beta chain sequence along with its context. The data originate from a study of shared clonotypes between healthy human individuals. Overall study context: Three CD4 naive, three CD4 memory, two CD8 naive and one CD8 memory plate were used per donor.

TCRdb keeps only in-frame clones here, not all; method: immunoSEQ multiplex PCR. The sample has roughly 1,000,000 clones; 75% to 85% are singletons. Every contributor of samples was a Caucasian grown-up residing in Nashville, Tennessee. Trimming pared 5 bases from V and 0 bases from J, leaving 10 bases between. The CDR3 consists of 14 residues. Germline CDR1 and CDR2: WSHSY and SAAADI. The rearrangement joins TRBV10-2 to TRBJ1-2, with D unresolved. The clonotype originates from a man between 18 and 29 years old in good health. Some clones in this sample may be carry-over from other donors' samples. The specimen sequenced was memory CD4+ T cells from PBMCs. This sample's subset: CD45RA-negative fraction. This CDR3 reads CASSIGLSNYGYTF. The CDR3 DNA reads TGCGCCAGCAGTATAGGCCTATCTAACTATGGCTACACCTTC.